What follows is one TCR beta chain and its context. What it binds is unknown. The data derive from a study of T cell responses to AZD1222 COVID-19 vaccine. Broader study findings: There were mostly white British donors and more females than males, and clonal diversity was possibly underestimated. Scientists sampled the repertoires only once the peak T cell response had passed.

Looked up from germline, CDR1 is MNHNS and CDR2 is SASEGT. Germline trimming cut 4 bases from V and 4 bases from J; bases unmatched to any gene: 8. CDR3 length equals 16 residues. Generated by immunoSEQ multiplex PCR, the TCRdb table keeps only in-frame clones and is missing some. The sample records around 150,000 clones, more than 85% being singletons. This TCR was sampled from an adult in good health. The chain couples TRBV6-1 to TRBJ1-5; TRBD1 matches at 9 bases. The input for sequencing was peripheral blood, taken on day 0 of AZD1222 vaccination. The CDR3 here is CASSAQGTGPNQPQHF. In DNA form, the CDR3 reads TGTGCCAGCAGTGCTCAAGGGACAGGGCCGAATCAGCCCCAGCATTTT.